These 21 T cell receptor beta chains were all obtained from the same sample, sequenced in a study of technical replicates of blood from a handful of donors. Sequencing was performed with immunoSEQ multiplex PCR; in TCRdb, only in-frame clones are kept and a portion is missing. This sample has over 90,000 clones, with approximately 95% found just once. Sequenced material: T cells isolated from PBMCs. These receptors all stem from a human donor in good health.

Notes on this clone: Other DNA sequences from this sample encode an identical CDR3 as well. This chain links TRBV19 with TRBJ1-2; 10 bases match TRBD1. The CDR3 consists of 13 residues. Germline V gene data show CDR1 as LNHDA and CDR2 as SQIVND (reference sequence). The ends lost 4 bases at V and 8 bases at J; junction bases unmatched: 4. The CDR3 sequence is CASSRQGAQGYTF. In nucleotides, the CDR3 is TGTGCCAGTAGTAGACAGGGGGCGCAAGGCTACACCTTC.

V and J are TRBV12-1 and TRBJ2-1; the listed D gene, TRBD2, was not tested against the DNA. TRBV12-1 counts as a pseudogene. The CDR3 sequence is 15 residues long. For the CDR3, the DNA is TGTGCCAGCAGCTTTGTCCTCAGCGGGAGTCCCCCTCAGTTCTTC. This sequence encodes CASSFVLSGSPPQFF.

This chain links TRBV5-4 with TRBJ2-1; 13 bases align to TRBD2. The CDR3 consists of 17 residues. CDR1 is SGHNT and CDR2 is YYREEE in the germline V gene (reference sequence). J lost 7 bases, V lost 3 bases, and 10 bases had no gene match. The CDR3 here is CASSSPGTSGIGNEQFF. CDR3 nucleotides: TGTGCCAGCAGCTCCCCAGGGACTAGCGGGATAGGGAATGAGCAGTTCTTC.

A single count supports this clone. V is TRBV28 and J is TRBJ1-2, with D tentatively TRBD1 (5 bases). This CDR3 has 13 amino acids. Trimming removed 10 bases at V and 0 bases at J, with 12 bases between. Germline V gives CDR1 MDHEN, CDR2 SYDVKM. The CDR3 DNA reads TGTGCCACGTCGGACACCTCTAACTATGGCTACACCTTC. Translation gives CATSDTSNYGYTF.

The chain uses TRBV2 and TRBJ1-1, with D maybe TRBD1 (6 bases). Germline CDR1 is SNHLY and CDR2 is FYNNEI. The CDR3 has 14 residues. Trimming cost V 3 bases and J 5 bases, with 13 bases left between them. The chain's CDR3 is CASSDRGAGTEAFF. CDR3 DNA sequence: TGTGCCAGCAGTGATCGGGGGGCAGGGACTGAAGCTTTCTTT.

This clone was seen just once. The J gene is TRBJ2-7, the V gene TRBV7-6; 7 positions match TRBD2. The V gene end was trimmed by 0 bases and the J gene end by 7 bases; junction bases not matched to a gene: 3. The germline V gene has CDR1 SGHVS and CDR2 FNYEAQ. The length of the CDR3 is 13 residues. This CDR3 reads CASSLAWGGEQYF. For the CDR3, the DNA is TGTGCCAGCAGCTTAGCGTGGGGGGGTGAGCAGTACTTC.

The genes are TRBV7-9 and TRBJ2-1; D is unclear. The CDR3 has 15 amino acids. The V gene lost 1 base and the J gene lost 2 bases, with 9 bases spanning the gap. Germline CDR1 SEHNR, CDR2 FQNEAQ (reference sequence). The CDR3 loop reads CASSLVPSAYNEQFF. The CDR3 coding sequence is TGTGCCAGCAGCTTAGTCCCAAGCGCCTACAATGAGCAGTTCTTC.

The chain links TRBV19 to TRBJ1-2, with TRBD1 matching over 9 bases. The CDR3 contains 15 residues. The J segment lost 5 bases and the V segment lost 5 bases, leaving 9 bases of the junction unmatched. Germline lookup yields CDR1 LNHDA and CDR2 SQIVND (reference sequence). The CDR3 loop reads CASSALGQGLYGYTF. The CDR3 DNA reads TGTGCCAGTAGTGCGTTAGGACAGGGGTTATATGGCTACACCTTC.

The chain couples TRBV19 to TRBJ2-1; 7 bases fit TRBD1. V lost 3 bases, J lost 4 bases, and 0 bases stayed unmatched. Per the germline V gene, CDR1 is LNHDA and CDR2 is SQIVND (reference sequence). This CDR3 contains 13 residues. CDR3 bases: TGTGCCAGTAGTATGGGACAGTACAATGAGCAGTTCTTC. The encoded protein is CASSMGQYNEQFF.

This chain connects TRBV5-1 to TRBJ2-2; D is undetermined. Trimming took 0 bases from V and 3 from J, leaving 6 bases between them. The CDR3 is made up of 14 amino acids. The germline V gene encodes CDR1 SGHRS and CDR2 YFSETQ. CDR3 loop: CASSLEIDTGELFF. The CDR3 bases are TGCGCCAGCAGCTTGGAAATCGACACCGGGGAGCTGTTTTTT.

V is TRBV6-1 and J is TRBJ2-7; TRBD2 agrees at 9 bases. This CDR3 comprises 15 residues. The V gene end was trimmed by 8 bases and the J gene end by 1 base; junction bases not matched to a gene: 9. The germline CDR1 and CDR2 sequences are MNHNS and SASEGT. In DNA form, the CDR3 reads TGTGCCAGCGGAAGATCTAGCGGGGAATCCTACGAGCAGTACTTC. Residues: CASGRSSGESYEQYF.

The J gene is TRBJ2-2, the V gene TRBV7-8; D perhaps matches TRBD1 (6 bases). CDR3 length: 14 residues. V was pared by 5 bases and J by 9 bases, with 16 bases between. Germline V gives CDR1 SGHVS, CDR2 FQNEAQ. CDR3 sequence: CASSPVRGKRELFF. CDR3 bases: TGTGCCAGCAGCCCGGTGAGGGGGAAAAGGGAGCTGTTTTTT. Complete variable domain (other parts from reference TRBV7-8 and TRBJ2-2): GAGVSQSPRYKVAKRGQDVALRCDPISGHVSLFWYQQALGQGPEFLTYFQNEAQLDKSGLPSDRFFAERPEGSVSTLKIQRTQQEDSAVYLCASSPVRGKRELFFGEGSRLTVL.

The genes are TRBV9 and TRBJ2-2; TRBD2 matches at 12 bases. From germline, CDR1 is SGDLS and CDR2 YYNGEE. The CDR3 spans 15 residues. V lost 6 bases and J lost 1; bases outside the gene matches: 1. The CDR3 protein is CASTGLAGNTGELFF. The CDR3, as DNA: TGTGCCAGCACGGGACTAGCGGGGAACACCGGGGAGCTGTTTTTT.

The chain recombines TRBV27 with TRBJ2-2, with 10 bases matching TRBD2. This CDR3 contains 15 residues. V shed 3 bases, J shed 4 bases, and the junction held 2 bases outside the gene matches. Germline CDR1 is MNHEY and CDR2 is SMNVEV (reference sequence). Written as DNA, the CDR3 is TGTGCCAGCAGTTTTCAGCGGGAGGGCACCGGGGAGCTGTTTTTT. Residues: CASSFQREGTGELFF.

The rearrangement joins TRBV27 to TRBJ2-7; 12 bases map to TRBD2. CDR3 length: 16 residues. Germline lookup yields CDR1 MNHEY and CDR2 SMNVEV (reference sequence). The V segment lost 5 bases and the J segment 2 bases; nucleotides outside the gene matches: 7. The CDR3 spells CASSRTSSGRAYEQYF. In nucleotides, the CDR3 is TGTGCCAGCAGTCGCACTTCTAGCGGGAGGGCCTACGAGCAGTACTTC.

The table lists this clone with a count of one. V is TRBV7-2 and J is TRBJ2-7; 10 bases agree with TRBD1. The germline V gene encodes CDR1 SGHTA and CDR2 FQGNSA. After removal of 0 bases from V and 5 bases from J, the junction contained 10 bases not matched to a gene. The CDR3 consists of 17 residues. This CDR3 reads CASSLARMGQGSNEQYF. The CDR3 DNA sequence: TGTGCCAGCAGCTTAGCCAGGATGGGACAGGGGAGCAACGAGCAGTACTTC. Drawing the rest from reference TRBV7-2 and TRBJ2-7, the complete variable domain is GAGVSQSPSNKVTEKGKDVELRCDPISGHTALYWYRQSLGQGLEFLIYFQGNSAPDKSGLPSDRFSAERTGGSVSTLTIQRTQQEDSAVYLCASSLARMGQGSNEQYFGPGTRLTVT.

The CDR3 bases are TGTGCCAGCAGCTTGCGAGCGGGGGCTGGCGAGCAGTACTTC. It encodes CASSLRAGAGEQYF. This chain connects TRBV5-6 to TRBJ2-7; TRBD2 matches 8 bases. Germline CDR1 SGHDT, CDR2 YYEEEE. Germline trimming cut 1 base from V and 6 bases from J; bases unmatched to any gene: 6. The CDR3 extends over 14 amino acids.

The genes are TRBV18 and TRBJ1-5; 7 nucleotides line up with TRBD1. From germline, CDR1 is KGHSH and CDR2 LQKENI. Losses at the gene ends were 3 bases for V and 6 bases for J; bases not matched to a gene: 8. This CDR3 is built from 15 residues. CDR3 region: CASSPLRQGGQPQHF. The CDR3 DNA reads TGTGCCAGCTCACCCCTTCGACAGGGTGGTCAGCCCCAGCATTTT.

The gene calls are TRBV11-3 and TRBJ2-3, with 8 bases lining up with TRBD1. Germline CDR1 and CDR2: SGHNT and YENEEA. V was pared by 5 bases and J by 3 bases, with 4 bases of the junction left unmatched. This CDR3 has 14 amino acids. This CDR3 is CASSNDRGTDTQYF. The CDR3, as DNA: TGTGCCAGCAGCAACGACAGGGGAACAGATACGCAGTATTTT. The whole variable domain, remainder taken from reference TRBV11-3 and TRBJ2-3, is EAGVVQSPRYKIIEKKQPVAFWCNPISGHNTLYWYLQNLGQGPELLIRYENEEAVDDSQLPKDRFSAERLKGVDSTLKIQPAELGDSAVYLCASSNDRGTDTQYFGPGTRLTVL.

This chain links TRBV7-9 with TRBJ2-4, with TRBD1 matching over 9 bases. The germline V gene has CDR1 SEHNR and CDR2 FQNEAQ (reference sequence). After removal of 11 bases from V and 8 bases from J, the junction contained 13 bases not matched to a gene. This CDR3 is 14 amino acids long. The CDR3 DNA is TGTGCCCTCGACTTGCGGACAGGGGCAGACATTCAGTACTTC. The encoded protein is CALDLRTGADIQYF. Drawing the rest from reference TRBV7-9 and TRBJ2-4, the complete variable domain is DTGVSQNPRHKITKRGQNVTFRCDPISEHNRLYWYRQTLGQGPEFLTYFQNEAQLEKSRLLSDRFSAERPKGSFSTLEIQRTEQGDSAMYLCALDLRTGADIQYFGAGTRLSVL.

CDR3 coding DNA: TGCGCCAGCAGCTTTCGGGAAACCGGGGAGCTGTTTTTT. Translating gives CASSFRETGELFF. The rearrangement links TRBV5-1 to TRBJ2-2; possibly TRBD2 for D (5 bases). With 2 bases removed from V and 5 bases from J, the gap between germline ends came to 7 bases. The CDR3 sequence is 13 residues long. Germline CDR1 is SGHRS and CDR2 is YFSETQ.